Below, one TCR beta chain is given with its context. The data stem from a study of blood T cell repertoires in COVID-19. Authors' data handling: For nucleated cells, counts were estimated from reference gene primer amplification. Libraries were prepared by immunoSEQ multiplex PCR; TCRdb keeps only in-frame clonotypes and omits some of them. The V and J calls and the clone size are those of that table, but D and trimming were determined from the DNA. The data hold 150,000 to 200,000 clones, with 70% to 90% observed a single time. CDR1 and CDR2 from the germline V gene are SEHNR and FQNEAQ (reference sequence). The CDR3 sequence is 11 residues long. V dropped 6 bases and J dropped 2 bases, with 4 bases sitting between them.

Sequencing input: peripheral blood. The chain combines TRBV7-9 with TRBJ2-5; D is unresolved. The sequence was collected from a man between 18 and 35 years old who had recovered from COVID-19. CDR3 DNA sequence: TGTGCCAGCAGTCCACAAGAGACCCAGTACTTC. Translated, it gives CASSPQETQYF. Together with reference TRBV7-9 and TRBJ2-5, the CDR3 gives the full variable domain: DTGVSQNPRHKITKRGQNVTFRCDPISEHNRLYWYRQTLGQGPEFLTYFQNEAQLEKSRLLSDRFSAERPKGSFSTLEIQRTEQGDSAMYLCASSPQETQYFGPGTRLLVL.